A selection of T cell receptor beta chains follows, all from one sample in a study of cytomegalovirus exposure and HLA in healthy donors. TCRdb's table, derived via immunoSEQ multiplex PCR, lists solely in-frame clones and lacks some. The table for this sample gives 60,000 to 90,000 clones. Sample: PBMCs. The source of these receptors is a woman between 35 and 50 years old in good health and CMV-seropositive. Each CDR3 is given with its conserved first and last residue. Fields, in order: V gene, J gene, CDR3 protein.

TRBV2	TRBJ1-1	CASLEEAGKNTEAFF
TRBV6-6	TRBJ1-2	CASSRQGAIYGYTF
TRBV10-3	TRBJ1-3	CAISDSRGTGNTIYF
TRBV4-2	TRBJ2-7	CASSQDQLAGTYEQYF
TRBV30	NA	CAWGGLAEPRISYEQYF
TRBV5-4	TRBJ1-2	CASSLGSRGSYGYTF
TRBV7-2	TRBJ2-3	CASSLDGGEDTQYF
TRBV19	TRBJ1-4	CASSIRREKLFF
TRBV5-1	TRBJ2-3	CASSLDRDTQYF
TRBV9	TRBJ2-5	CASGRQGPGQETQYF
TRBV9	TRBJ1-1	CASSSGRGGRTEAFF
TRBV27	TRBJ2-2	CASSLKGVIGTGELFF
TRBV27	TRBJ2-7	CASRSGWGQGNYEQYF
TRBV5-5	TRBJ2-1	CASSAGLAANEQFF
TRBV11-2	TRBJ2-1	CASSTGNEQFF
TRBV2	TRBJ2-7	CASKDTAYEQYF
TRBV28	TRBJ1-5	CASSLIGLGAGSQRPQHF
TRBV7-3	TRBJ2-5	CASSRTIQETQYF
TRBV15	TRBJ1-6	CATSREHRESPLHF
TRBV6-5	TRBJ1-4	CASSKAGGNEKLFF
TRBV9	TRBJ2-1	CASSASPTVNEQFF
TRBV6-5	TRBJ1-5	CASSRSIDQPQHF
TRBV28	TRBJ1-2	CASSLRQGRGGYTF
TRBV5-1	TRBJ2-5	CASSSTVWGLAGVKDETQYF
TRBV5-4	TRBJ1-2	CATESQGDGYTF
TRBV2	TRBJ2-1	CASEPGQGNNEQFF
TRBV4-3	TRBJ1-1	CASSPRQGRKAFF
TRBV14	TRBJ1-6	CASSQVGGENSPLHF
TRBV5-1	TRBJ2-5	CASSPQGRQETQYF
TRBV5-1	TRBJ2-2	CASHRGGDTGELFF
TRBV4-3	TRBJ2-5	CASSPTAGSHQETQYF
TRBV27	TRBJ2-3	CASRSTRWAGDRFSTDTQYF
TRBV5-6	TRBJ1-3	CASSIGTGGVPNTIYF
TRBV5-5	TRBJ2-1	CASSFFDRDYNEQFF
TRBV21-1	TRBJ1-3	CAKVRGLTGNTIYF
TRBV28	TRBJ2-2	CASSTPRPGTTGELFF
TRBV6-1	TRBJ1-1	CASGQGLGTEAFF
TRBV18	TRBJ2-5	CASSPPSERETQYF
TRBV6-6	TRBJ2-5	CASSLLREGQETQYF
TRBV19	TRBJ1-1	CASSIPGAEAFF
TRBV19	TRBJ1-3	CASSIATRQGSGNTIYF
TRBV6-5	TRBJ1-5	CASRRQGGSNQPQHF
TRBV19	TRBJ2-3	CASSGRTGAKTDTQYF
TRBV19	TRBJ1-5	CASSIGQGLNQPQHF
TRBV30	TRBJ2-1	CAWSGKLSGLADNEQFF
TRBV28	TRBJ1-1	CASSNAGVTTEAFF
TRBV28	TRBJ2-7	CASSPGTGGPAGQYF
TRBV5-1	TRBJ2-1	CASSRAVAGGFSNEQFF
TRBV6-6	TRBJ1-1	CASSRPGGQSFF